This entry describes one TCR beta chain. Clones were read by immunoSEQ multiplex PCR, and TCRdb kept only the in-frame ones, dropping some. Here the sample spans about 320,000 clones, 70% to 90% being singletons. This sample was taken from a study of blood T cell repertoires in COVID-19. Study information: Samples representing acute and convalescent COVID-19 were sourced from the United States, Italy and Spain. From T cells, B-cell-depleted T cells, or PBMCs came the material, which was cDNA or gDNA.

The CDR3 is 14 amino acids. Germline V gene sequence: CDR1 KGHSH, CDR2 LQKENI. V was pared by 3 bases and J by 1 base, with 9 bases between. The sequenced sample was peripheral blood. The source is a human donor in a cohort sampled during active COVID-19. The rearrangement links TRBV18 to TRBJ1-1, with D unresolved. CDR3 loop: CASSPVSTNTEAFF. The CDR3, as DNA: TGTGCCAGCTCACCCGTAAGCACGAACACTGAAGCTTTCTTT.